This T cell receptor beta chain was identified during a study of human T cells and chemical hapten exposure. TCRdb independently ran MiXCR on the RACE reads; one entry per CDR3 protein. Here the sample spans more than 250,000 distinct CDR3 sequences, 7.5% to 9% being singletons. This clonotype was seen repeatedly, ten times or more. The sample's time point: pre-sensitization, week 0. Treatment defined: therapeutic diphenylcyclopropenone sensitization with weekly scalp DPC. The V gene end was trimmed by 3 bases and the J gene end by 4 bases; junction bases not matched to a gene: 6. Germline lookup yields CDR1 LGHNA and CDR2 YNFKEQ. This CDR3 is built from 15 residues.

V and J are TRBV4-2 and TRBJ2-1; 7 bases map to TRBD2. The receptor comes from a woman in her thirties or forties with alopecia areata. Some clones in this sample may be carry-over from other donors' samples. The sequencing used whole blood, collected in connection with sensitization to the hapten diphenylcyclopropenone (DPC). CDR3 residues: CASSQDGGSYNEQFF. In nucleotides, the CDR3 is TGTGCCAGCAGCCAGGACGGCGGGAGTTACAATGAGCAGTTCTTC.